The clone carrying this T cell receptor (beta chain) came up many times. Its cognate antigen is unknown. The library labeled individual cDNA molecules by adding unique molecular identifiers to them. TCRdb independently ran MiXCR on the RACE reads; one entry per CDR3 protein. Of 360,000 or so distinct CDR3 sequences in the sample, about 6.9% are singletons; the top ten hold more than 5.5%. This entry comes from a study of human T cells and chemical hapten exposure. Turning to the study itself: Patients' scalps got diphenylcyclopropenone weekly throughout the approximately 23-week study. The patch tests put 0.01% DPC on the skin of the upper back and were read 6 days later.

V lost 8 bases and J 0 bases, leaving 11 bases between the germline ends. CDR1 and CDR2 (germline): MNHNY, SVGAGI (reference sequence). The CDR3 covers 15 residues. General observations from the study: As patch test score rose, PT1 expanded TCR counts tended to rise as well.

The time point was: patch test 2, 6 weeks after DPC sensitization. As for treatment: therapeutic diphenylcyclopropenone sensitization with weekly scalp DPC. The chain uses TRBV6-6 and TRBJ1-6; D is unclear. This clonotype was sampled from a woman aged 18-29 years with alopecia areata. Some clones in this sample may be carry-over from other donors' samples. The sample in question was whole blood, obtained in connection with sensitization to the hapten diphenylcyclopropenone (DPC). The CDR3 region is CASSVTSSYNSPLHF. The CDR3 DNA is TGTGCCAGCTCTGTGACAAGCTCCTATAATTCACCCCTCCACTTT.